The sequence of this T cell receptor (beta chain) was determined in a study of T cell responses to AZD1222 COVID-19 vaccine. Study-level results: Nearly half of spike-specific TCRs reportedly go after variant regions that carry no mutations. With dominance at 160-218 and 743-854, vaccine-associated CD4 TCRs spanned spike. The peak T cell response came first, and repertoires were sampled only after it. It should be noted that donors were predominantly white British and more often female, and clonal diversity was possibly underestimated.

The CDR3 has 14 amino acids. CDR1 and CDR2 (germline): SNHLY, FYNNEI. Trimming cost V 5 bases and J 2 bases, with 13 bases left between them. Concerning this clone: Its antigen is unidentified.

Method: immunoSEQ multiplex PCR; TCRdb's copy keeps in-frame clones and lacks some. The table lists around 120,000 clones, 90% to 95% of them singletons. The source is an adult in good health. The starting material was peripheral blood, obtained on day 0 of AZD1222 vaccination. J is TRBJ2-7 and V is TRBV2, with a weak D call TRBD2 (5 bases). DNA of the CDR3: TGTGCCAGCAGTCAGGAGGCGGTGACCTACGAGCAGTACTTC. It is translated as CASSQEAVTYEQYF.